The next 21 T cell receptor beta chains were all read from a single sample in a study of blood T cell repertoires in COVID-19. Produced via immunoSEQ multiplex PCR; TCRdb's table is partial and in-frame only. The repertoire has tens of thousands of clones, about 86% of them found once; the top ten carry 14%. Material: peripheral blood. The receptors originated from a human donor in a cohort sampled during active COVID-19.

The chain recombines TRBV5-8 with TRBJ1-2; perhaps TRBD1 as D (6 bases). Germline V gives CDR1 SGHTS, CDR2 YDEGEE. The CDR3 loop spans 13 amino acids. Between the trimmed V and J ends, which lost 2 bases and 8 bases, there was a span of 13 bases. The CDR3 region has the DNA TGTGCCAGCAGCTTAATTCAGGGGTTCGGCTACACCTTC. Amino acids: CASSLIQGFGYTF.

The V and J genes are TRBV4-3 and TRBJ1-1; 8 nucleotides align to TRBD1. Germline V gene data show CDR1 as LGHNA and CDR2 as YSLEER. V trimming: 5 bases; J trimming: 0 bases; junction bases outside the gene matches: 5. The CDR3 is made up of 15 amino acids. The CDR3 region has the DNA TGCGCCAGCAGCACCCGACAGGGGATGAACACTGAAGCTTTCTTT. Protein sequence: CASSTRQGMNTEAFF.

The rearrangement joins TRBV7-2 to TRBJ2-1; maybe TRBD2 (6 bases). Germline loops: CDR1 SGHTA, CDR2 FQGNSA. The CDR3 spans 15 residues. Deletions cut 4 bases from V and 7 bases from J, with 17 bases between. The CDR3, as DNA: TGTGCCAGCAGCTATACAGCGGGTGGGTCGAATGAGCAGTTCTTC. This encodes CASSYTAGGSNEQFF.

The rearrangement uses TRBV7-9 and TRBJ1-1; 7 nucleotides line up with TRBD1. Per the germline V gene, CDR1 is SEHNR and CDR2 is FQNEAQ (reference sequence). This CDR3 contains 15 residues. The ends lost 7 bases at V and 5 bases at J; junction bases unmatched: 13. CDR3 residues: CASTPEGAGGTEAFF. The CDR3 coding sequence is TGTGCCAGCACCCCCGAGGGGGCCGGGGGAACTGAAGCTTTCTTT.

The DNA of the CDR3 is TGTGCCAGCAGTTACTTGGGACAGTACACTGAAGCTTTCTTT. It yields the protein CASSYLGQYTEAFF. The V and J genes are TRBV6-2 or TRBV6-3 and TRBJ1-1, with TRBD1 identical over 7 bases. The CDR3 spans 14 residues. Germline V gene lookup returns CDR1 MNHEY and CDR2 SVGEGT. Trimming cost V 1 base and J 3 bases; bases outside gene matches: 2.

This chain connects TRBV2 to TRBJ1-5; D is perhaps TRBD1 (6 bases). CDR3 length: 15 residues. The V end lost 6 bases, the J end lost 6 bases, and 18 bases lay between the germline ends. Germline assignment: CDR1 SNHLY and CDR2 FYNNEI. The CDR3 sequence: CASRTEQGRGQPQHF. The DNA of the CDR3 is TGTGCCAGCAGAACGGAACAGGGTAGGGGTCAGCCCCAGCATTTT.

The chain is built from TRBV6-2 or TRBV6-3 and TRBJ2-1, with 15 bases identical to TRBD2. V shed 6 bases, J shed 8 bases, and the junction held 2 bases outside the gene matches. Per the germline V gene, CDR1 is MNHEY and CDR2 is SVGEGT. The CDR3 totals 14 residues. The CDR3 sequence is CASSGLAGGHEQFF. Written as DNA, the CDR3 is TGTGCCAGCAGCGGACTAGCGGGAGGGCATGAGCAGTTCTTC.

This rearrangement joins TRBV5-1 to TRBJ2-3, with D perhaps matching TRBD1 (6 bases). V shed 2 bases and J shed 3 bases, with 13 bases lying between them. This CDR3 spans 15 amino acids. CDR1 is SGHRS and CDR2 is YFSETQ in the germline V gene. The CDR3 coding sequence is TGCGCCAGCAGCTTCGTGTGGCAGGGGACAGATACGCAGTATTTT. This translates into CASSFVWQGTDTQYF.

This chain joins TRBV6-5 and TRBJ2-1, with 7 bases that match TRBD2. The CDR3 contains 14 residues. Germline-derived CDR1 and CDR2 are MNHEY and SVGAGI. J was trimmed by 4 bases and V by 10 bases; bases with no gene match: 10. The CDR3 DNA is TGTGCCACCTCCCCGGGACTATCTTACAATGAGCAGTTCTTC. Translation: CATSPGLSYNEQFF.

This chain links TRBV28 with TRBJ2-7, with D possibly TRBD1 on 5 matching bases. V lost 8 bases and J 2 bases, leaving 10 bases between the germline ends. The CDR3 covers 12 residues. Germline assignment: CDR1 MDHEN and CDR2 SYDVKM. The CDR3 coding sequence is TGTGCCAGCTCCCAGGGTCCCTACGAGCAGTACTTC. Protein product: CASSQGPYEQYF. Looking up the rest from reference TRBV28 and TRBJ2-7 gives the full variable domain: DVKVTQSSRYLVKRTGEKVFLECVQDMDHENMFWYRQDPGLGLRLIYFSYDVKMKEKGDIPEGYSVSREKKERFSLILESASTNQTSMYLCASSQGPYEQYFGPGTRLTVT.

This chain uses TRBV28 with TRBJ1-6; TRBD1 aligns across 7 bases. Germline CDR1 is MDHEN and CDR2 is SYDVKM. Trimming cost V 5 bases and J 5 bases; bases outside gene matches: 6. The CDR3 contains 15 residues. CDR3 in amino acids: CASSQGGRDNSPLHF. Here the CDR3 DNA reads TGTGCCAGCAGTCAGGGGGGACGGGATAATTCACCCCTCCACTTT.

The chain combines TRBV30 with TRBJ2-5; D is unresolved. From germline, CDR1 is GTSNPN and CDR2 SVGIG (reference sequence). The CDR3 length is 13 residues. V was shortened by 5 bases and J by 0 bases, with 10 bases between the two germline ends. CDR3 region: CAWGTEYQETQYF. CDR3 DNA sequence: TGTGCCTGGGGAACAGAGTACCAAGAGACCCAGTACTTC.

The V call is TRBV7-8, the J call TRBJ2-2; possibly TRBD1 for D (5 bases). This CDR3 has 15 amino acids. Looked up from germline, CDR1 is SGHVS and CDR2 is FQNEAQ. Trimming shortened V by 0 bases and J by 1 base, and 6 bases separated the two germline ends. The CDR3 loop is CASSLAQVNTGELFF. CDR3 sequence (DNA): TGTGCCAGCAGCTTAGCACAGGTGAACACCGGGGAGCTGTTTTTT.

The chain is built from TRBV28 and TRBJ1-6; no definite D call. Germline loops: CDR1 MDHEN, CDR2 SYDVKM. V lost 3 bases and J lost 0, with 9 bases in between. The CDR3 spans 16 residues. CDR3 loop: CASSFVWSSYNSPLHF. The CDR3 nucleotides read TGTGCCAGCAGTTTTGTTTGGAGCTCCTATAATTCACCCCTCCACTTT.

The table lists this clone with a count of one. This chain uses TRBV28 with TRBJ1-1; no clear D gene. V was pared by 6 bases and J by 0 bases, with 8 bases between. CDR3 size: 13 residues. Germline V gives CDR1 MDHEN, CDR2 SYDVKM. Here the CDR3 reads CASSGRMNTEAFF. CDR3 DNA: TGTGCCAGCAGCGGGAGGATGAACACTGAAGCTTTCTTT.

The genes are TRBV2 and TRBJ2-3; 14 bases line up with TRBD2. The CDR3 sequence is 15 residues long. In germline, CDR1 is SNHLY, CDR2 FYNNEI. V lost 5 bases, J lost 4 bases, and 2 bases stayed unmatched. CDR3 residues: CASSLGLAGADTQYF. CDR3 in DNA: TGTGCCAGCAGTCTGGGACTAGCGGGAGCAGATACGCAGTATTTT. Together with reference TRBV2 and TRBJ2-3, the CDR3 gives the full variable domain: EPEVTQTPSHQVTQMGQEVILRCVPISNHLYFYWYRQILGQKVEFLVSFYNNEISEKSEIFDDQFSVERPDGSNFTLKIRSTKLEDSAMYFCASSLGLAGADTQYFGPGTRLTVL.

The rearrangement joins TRBV5-6 to TRBJ2-3; TRBD2 might be the D (5 bases). CDR1 and CDR2 from the germline V gene are SGHDT and YYEEEE. Trimming took off 2 bases at V and 0 bases at J, with 10 bases between the two ends. The CDR3 runs to 15 residues. The CDR3 DNA sequence: TGTGCCAGCAGCTTTTGGGAGTTGAGCACAGATACGCAGTATTTT. This sequence encodes CASSFWELSTDTQYF.

The chain links TRBV18 to TRBJ1-1; TRBD1 is a possible D gene (5 bases). Trimming removed 3 bases from V and 2 bases from J, with 19 bases in between. The CDR3 loop spans 17 amino acids. Germline assignment: CDR1 KGHSH and CDR2 LQKENI. CDR3 in DNA: TGTGCCAGCTCACCCAGGGCAGGGTTTCGCCGTAACACTGAAGCTTTCTTT. Protein product: CASSPRAGFRRNTEAFF.

The chain uses TRBV7-2 and TRBJ2-7; D call uncertain. The CDR3 is 16 residues long. The ends were cut back, 5 bases at V and 0 bases at J, with 17 bases in the middle. Germline CDR1 reads SGHTA; CDR2 reads FQGNSA. As DNA, the CDR3 is TGTGCCAGCAGCAATAAATTCGGGTCTAGCTCCTACGAGCAGTACTTC. This sequence encodes CASSNKFGSSSYEQYF.

V gene TRBV2 combines with J gene TRBJ2-5; 7 bases are shared with TRBD2. Germline-derived CDR1 and CDR2 are SNHLY and FYNNEI. There are 12 residues in the CDR3. Trimming took 11 bases from V and 7 from J; bases not matched to a gene: 10. The CDR3 bases are TGTGCCGGCAATAGCGGGCCCGGGACCCAGTACTTC. Encoded protein: CAGNSGPGTQYF. The entire variable domain, with the rest obtained from reference TRBV2 and TRBJ2-5, is as follows: EPEVTQTPSHQVTQMGQEVILRCVPISNHLYFYWYRQILGQKVEFLVSFYNNEISEKSEIFDDQFSVERPDGSNFTLKIRSTKLEDSAMYFCAGNSGPGTQYFGPGTRLLVL.

The J gene is TRBJ2-3, the V gene TRBV5-8, with a tentative D call TRBD1 (6 bases). The CDR3 consists of 15 residues. In germline, CDR1 is SGHTS, CDR2 YDEGEE. Trimming took 8 bases from V and 3 from J, leaving 19 bases between them. CDR3 region: CARLFRDKLTDTQYF. The CDR3 nucleotides are TGTGCCAGACTTTTCCGGGACAAACTTACAGATACGCAGTATTTT. Combining the CDR3 with reference TRBV5-8 and TRBJ2-3 gives the whole variable domain EAGVTQSPTHLIKTRGQQATLRCSPISGHTSVYWYQQALGLGLQFLLWYDEGEERNRGNFPPRFSGRQFPNYSSELNVNALELEDSALYLCARLFRDKLTDTQYFGPGTRLTVL.